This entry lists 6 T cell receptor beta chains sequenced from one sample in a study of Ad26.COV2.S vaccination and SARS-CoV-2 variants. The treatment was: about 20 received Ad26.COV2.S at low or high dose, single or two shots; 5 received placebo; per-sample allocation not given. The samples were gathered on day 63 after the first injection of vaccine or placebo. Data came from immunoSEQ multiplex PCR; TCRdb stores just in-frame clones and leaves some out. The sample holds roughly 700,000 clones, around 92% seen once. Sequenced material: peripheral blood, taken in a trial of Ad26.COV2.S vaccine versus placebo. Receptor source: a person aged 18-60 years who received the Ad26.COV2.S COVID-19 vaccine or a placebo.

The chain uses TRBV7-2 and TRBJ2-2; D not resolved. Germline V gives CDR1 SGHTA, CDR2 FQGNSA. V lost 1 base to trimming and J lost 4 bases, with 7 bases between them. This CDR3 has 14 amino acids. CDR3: CASSLDFSTGELFF. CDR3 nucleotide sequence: TGTGCCAGCAGCTTAGATTTTAGCACCGGGGAGCTGTTTTTT.

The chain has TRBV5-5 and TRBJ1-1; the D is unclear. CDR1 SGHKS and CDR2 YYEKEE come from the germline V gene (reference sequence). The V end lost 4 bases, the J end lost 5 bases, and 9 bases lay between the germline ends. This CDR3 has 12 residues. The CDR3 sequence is CASSHWGTEAFF. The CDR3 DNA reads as TGTGCCAGCAGCCACTGGGGTACTGAAGCTTTCTTT.

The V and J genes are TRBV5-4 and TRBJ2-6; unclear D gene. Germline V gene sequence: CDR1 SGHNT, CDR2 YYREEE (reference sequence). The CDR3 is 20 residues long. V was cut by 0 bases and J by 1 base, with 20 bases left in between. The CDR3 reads CASSLGVSGVQASGANVLTF. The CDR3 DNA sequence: TGTGCCAGCAGCTTGGGTGTCAGTGGGGTCCAAGCGTCTGGGGCCAACGTCCTGACTTTC.

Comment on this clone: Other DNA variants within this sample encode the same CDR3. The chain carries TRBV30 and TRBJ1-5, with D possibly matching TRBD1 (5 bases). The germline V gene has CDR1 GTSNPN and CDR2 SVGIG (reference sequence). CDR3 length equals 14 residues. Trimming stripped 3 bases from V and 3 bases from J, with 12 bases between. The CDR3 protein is CAWSADRSNQPQHF. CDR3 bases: TGTGCCTGGAGCGCTGACAGATCCAATCAGCCCCAGCATTTT.

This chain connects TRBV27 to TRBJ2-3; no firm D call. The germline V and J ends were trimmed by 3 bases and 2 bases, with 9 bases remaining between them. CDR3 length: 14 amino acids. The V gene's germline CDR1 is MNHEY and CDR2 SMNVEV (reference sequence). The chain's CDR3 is CASSLWMDTDTQYF. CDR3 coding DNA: TGTGCCAGCAGTTTGTGGATGGACACAGATACGCAGTATTTT.

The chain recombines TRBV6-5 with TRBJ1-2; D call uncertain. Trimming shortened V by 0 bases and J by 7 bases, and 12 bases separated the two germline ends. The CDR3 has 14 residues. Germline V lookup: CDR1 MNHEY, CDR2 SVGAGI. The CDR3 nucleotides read TGTGCCAGCAGTTACTCGATTGCAGGAGGTGGCTACACCTTC. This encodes CASSYSIAGGGYTF.